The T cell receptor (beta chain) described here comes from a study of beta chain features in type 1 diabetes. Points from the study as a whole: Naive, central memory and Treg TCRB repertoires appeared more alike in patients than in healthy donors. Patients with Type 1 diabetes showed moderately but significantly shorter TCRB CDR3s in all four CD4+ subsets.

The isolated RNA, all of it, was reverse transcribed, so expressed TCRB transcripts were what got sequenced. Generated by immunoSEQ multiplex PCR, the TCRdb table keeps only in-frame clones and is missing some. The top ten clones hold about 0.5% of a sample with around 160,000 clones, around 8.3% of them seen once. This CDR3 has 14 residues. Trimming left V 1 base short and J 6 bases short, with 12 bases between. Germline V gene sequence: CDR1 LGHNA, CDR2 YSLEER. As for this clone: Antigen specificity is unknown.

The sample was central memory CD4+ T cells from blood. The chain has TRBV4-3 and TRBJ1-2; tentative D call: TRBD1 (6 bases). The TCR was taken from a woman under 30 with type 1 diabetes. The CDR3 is CASSQGTTGNGYTF. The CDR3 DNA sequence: TGCGCCAGCAGCCAAGGCACGACAGGAAATGGCTACACCTTC.